This T cell receptor (beta chain) stems from a study of blood T cell repertoires in COVID-19. TCRdb keeps only in-frame clones here, not all; method: immunoSEQ multiplex PCR. The sample includes 120,000 or so clones, roughly nine tenths of them seen just once. V lost 0 bases to trimming and J lost 3 bases; unmatched junction nucleotides: 1. The germline CDR1 and CDR2 sequences are MNHEY and SVGAGI. The CDR3 sequence is 15 residues long. Sequences were obtained from peripheral blood. The J gene is TRBJ1-5, the V gene TRBV6-5; 8 bases match TRBD1. This TCR was recovered from a man aged 65 to 79 with active or convalescent COVID-19. The CDR3 sequence is CASSYSQGDNQPQHF. CDR3 DNA sequence: TGTGCCAGCAGTTACTCACAGGGGGACAATCAGCCCCAGCATTTT.